These 17 T cell receptor beta chains were sequenced from one sample in a study of CD8 T cells in Susac syndrome. The RNA input was about 0.5 to 1 ug, and it was reverse transcribed with random hexamers. MiXCR was run by TCRdb on the immunoSEQ multiplex PCR reads, yielding one entry per CDR3 protein. The sample contains 100,000 to 150,000 distinct CDR3 sequences, more than 90% of which appear only once. Sequencing was carried out using CD4+ T cells from PBMCs. These receptors originate from a human donor in good health.

The gene calls are TRBV5-1 and TRBJ2-5; D could derive from TRBD1 or TRBD2 (5 bases each). Trimming took 2 bases from V and 1 from J, leaving 6 bases between them. The CDR3 runs to 13 residues. CDR1 is SGHRS and CDR2 is YFSETQ in the germline V gene. CDR3 loop: CASSFGAQETQYF. The DNA of the CDR3 is TGCGCCAGCAGCTTCGGGGCCCAAGAGACCCAGTACTTC.

The V call is TRBV12-3 or TRBV12-4, the J call TRBJ1-1; D is undetermined. The length of the CDR3 is 13 residues. V gave up 0 bases and J gave up 2 bases, with 4 bases separating them. CDR3: CASSLADNTEAFF. The CDR3 nucleotides read TGTGCCAGCAGTTTAGCAGATAACACTGAAGCTTTCTTT.

The V call is TRBV4-2, the J call TRBJ2-7, with TRBD2 identical over 9 bases. Looked up from germline, CDR1 is LGHNA and CDR2 is YNFKEQ. The CDR3 has 15 amino acids. Trimming at V came to 1 base and at J to 4 bases, leaving 5 bases not matched to a gene. The DNA for the CDR3 is TGTGCCAGCAGCCAAGGAGGGGGACTAGCTTACGAGCAGTACTTC. Protein product: CASSQGGGLAYEQYF.

This chain connects TRBV23-1 to TRBJ2-7; D remains unclear. TRBV23-1 counts as an open reading frame of uncertain function. Trimming stripped 2 bases from V and 0 bases from J, with 11 bases between. CDR3 length equals 15 residues. The CDR3: CASSQAVTHSYEQYF. CDR3 nucleotide sequence: TGCGCCAGCAGTCAAGCCGTGACACACTCCTACGAGCAGTACTTC.

This chain connects TRBV12-3 or TRBV12-4 to TRBJ1-5, with D unresolved. The CDR3 is 13 residues long. Trimming removed 6 bases from V and 3 bases from J, with 9 bases in between. DNA of the CDR3: TGTGCCAGCAGCCACAGAGCCAATCAGCCCCAGCATTTT. Its protein is CASSHRANQPQHF.

The DNA of the CDR3 is TGTGCCAGCTGGGTTAAGGGGCGGGAGACCCAGTACTTC. This encodes CASWVKGRETQYF. V gene TRBV2 combines with J gene TRBJ2-5; D possibly corresponds to TRBD1 (5 bases). Germline CDR1 and CDR2: SNHLY and FYNNEI. Trimming took off 8 bases at V and 5 bases at J, with 15 bases between the two ends. The CDR3 sequence is 13 residues long.

Only one count was recorded for this clonotype. The chain carries TRBV28 and TRBJ2-5; 8 nucleotides agree with TRBD1. Germline V CDR1 and CDR2: MDHEN, SYDVKM. This CDR3 has 15 amino acids. J gave up 4 bases and V 5 bases, and 9 bases lay outside the gene matches. CDR3 coding DNA: TGTGCCAGCAGTCTGGCACAGGGGGTCGTAGAGACCCAGTACTTC. It translates to CASSLAQGVVETQYF.

The chain uses TRBV19 and TRBJ2-7, with 7 bases identical to TRBD1. The V gene end was trimmed by 4 bases and the J gene end by 2 bases; junction bases not matched to a gene: 11. Looked up from germline, CDR1 is LNHDA and CDR2 is SQIVND (reference sequence). This CDR3 has 16 residues. CDR3 DNA: TGTGCCAGTAGTAGATCTACAGGGGTAGGAGCCTACGAGCAGTACTTC. The encoded protein is CASSRSTGVGAYEQYF.

CDR3 coding DNA: TGTGCCAGCTCACCAGCGCAGAACACTGAAGCTTTCTTT. It encodes CASSPAQNTEAFF. The chain uses TRBV18 and TRBJ1-1, with unresolved D. This CDR3 region has 13 residues. V lost 2 bases to trimming and J lost 1 base, with 5 bases between them. Germline loops: CDR1 KGHSH, CDR2 LQKENI.

CDR3 nucleotides: TGTGCCAGCAGTTTATCCCAGGGCCAAATAAACATTCAGTACTTC. Its protein is CASSLSQGQINIQYF. This chain connects TRBV12-3 or TRBV12-4 to TRBJ2-4; tentative D call: TRBD1 (5 bases). The CDR3 is 15 residues long. V shed 2 bases and J shed 6 bases, with 14 bases lying between them.

In this sample, this clonotype turned up once. The DNA for the CDR3 is TGTGCCAGCAGCACTCCCCTCAGGGGGAGCACTGAAGCTTTCTTT. Encoded protein: CASSTPLRGSTEAFF. The gene calls are TRBV3-1 and TRBJ1-1; 7 bases are a match to TRBD1. Germline loops: CDR1 LGHDT, CDR2 YNNKEL (reference sequence). The junction had 10 bases not matched to a gene; V was cut back by 5 bases and J by 4 bases. The CDR3 consists of 15 residues. The full variable domain, with the rest looked up from reference TRBV3-1 and TRBJ1-1, is DTAVSQTPKYLVTQMGNDKSIKCEQNLGHDTMYWYKQDSKKFLKIMFSYNNKELIINETVPNRFSPKSPDKAHLNLHINSLELGDSAVYFCASSTPLRGSTEAFFGQGTRLTVV.

The CDR3 region is CASSLGANEKLFF. Here the CDR3 DNA reads TGTGCCAGCAGTTTGGGGGCGAATGAAAAACTGTTTTTT. The chain links TRBV12-3 or TRBV12-4 to TRBJ1-4, with D possibly being TRBD1 (6 bases). The V end lost 3 bases, the J end lost 5 bases, and 7 bases lay between the germline ends. The CDR3 has 13 amino acids.

V and J are TRBV7-9 and TRBJ2-1, with no clear D. Germline CDR1 reads SEHNR; CDR2 reads FQNEAQ (reference sequence). Deletions cut 10 bases from V and 0 bases from J, with 7 bases between. The CDR3 is 12 amino acids. CDR3 nucleotides: TGTGCCATGGGAAGCTCCTACAATGAGCAGTTCTTC. It translates to CAMGSSYNEQFF. Full variable domain (outside the CDR3, taken from reference TRBV7-9 and TRBJ2-1): DTGVSQNPRHKITKRGQNVTFRCDPISEHNRLYWYRQTLGQGPEFLTYFQNEAQLEKSRLLSDRFSAERPKGSFSTLEIQRTEQGDSAMYLCAMGSSYNEQFFGPGTRLTVL.

This clonotype was seen a single time. V and J are TRBV12-3 or TRBV12-4 and TRBJ1-5; possible D gene TRBD1, 6 bases. The CDR3 is 14 residues long. V lost 5 bases and J lost 6, with 14 bases in between. The DNA for the CDR3 is TGTGCCAGCAGTGAACAGGGCATAGGTCAGCCCCAGCATTTT. Translation gives CASSEQGIGQPQHF.

The chain employs TRBV18 and TRBJ1-6; D might be TRBD1 (5 bases). The CDR3 spans 14 residues. V was cut by 1 base and J by 9 bases, with 10 bases left in between. Germline V lookup: CDR1 KGHSH, CDR2 LQKENI. CDR3 loop: CASSPRDRGSPLHF. For the CDR3, the DNA is TGTGCCAGCTCACCACGAGACAGAGGTTCACCCCTCCACTTT.

This chain connects TRBV2 to TRBJ2-2; 7 bases map to TRBD2. The CDR3 is made up of 15 amino acids. V shed 0 bases, J shed 6 bases, and the junction held 4 bases outside the gene matches. Germline V gives CDR1 SNHLY, CDR2 FYNNEI. The CDR3 DNA follows: TGTGCCAGCAGTGAAGCCTCTGCGGGAGCCGGGGAGCTGTTTTTT. Its translation: CASSEASAGAGELFF. Combining the CDR3 with reference TRBV2 and TRBJ2-2 gives the whole variable domain EPEVTQTPSHQVTQMGQEVILRCVPISNHLYFYWYRQILGQKVEFLVSFYNNEISEKSEIFDDQFSVERPDGSNFTLKIRSTKLEDSAMYFCASSEASAGAGELFFGEGSRLTVL.

V usage is TRBV5-1 and J usage is TRBJ2-7; 8 nucleotides match TRBD1. The CDR3 is 13 residues long. J gave up 3 bases and V 3 bases, and 2 bases lay outside the gene matches. In germline, CDR1 is SGHRS, CDR2 YFSETQ. The DNA of the CDR3 is TGCGCCAGCAGCTCAGGGGGCTACTACGAGCAGTACTTC. Translating it yields CASSSGGYYEQYF.